This T cell receptor (beta chain) was documented in a study of blood T cell repertoires in COVID-19. V lost 10 bases, J lost 8 bases, and 24 bases lay in between. The CDR3 contains 15 residues. Germline assignment: CDR1 ENHRY and CDR2 SYGVKD. Here immunoSEQ multiplex PCR was the method, and the copy in TCRdb shows in-frame clones only, minus some. The table lists a few hundred thousand clones, less than 90% of them singletons. Material: PBMCs or T cells enriched from blood (not recorded which). The origin of this receptor is a woman between 25 and 40 years old who had recovered from COVID-19. The rearrangement links TRBV10-3 to TRBJ1-5; perhaps TRBD1 as D (6 bases). The CDR3 here is CASREGQSLWEPQHF. CDR3 bases: TGTGCCAGCCGGGAAGGACAGTCCCTTTGGGAGCCCCAGCATTTT.